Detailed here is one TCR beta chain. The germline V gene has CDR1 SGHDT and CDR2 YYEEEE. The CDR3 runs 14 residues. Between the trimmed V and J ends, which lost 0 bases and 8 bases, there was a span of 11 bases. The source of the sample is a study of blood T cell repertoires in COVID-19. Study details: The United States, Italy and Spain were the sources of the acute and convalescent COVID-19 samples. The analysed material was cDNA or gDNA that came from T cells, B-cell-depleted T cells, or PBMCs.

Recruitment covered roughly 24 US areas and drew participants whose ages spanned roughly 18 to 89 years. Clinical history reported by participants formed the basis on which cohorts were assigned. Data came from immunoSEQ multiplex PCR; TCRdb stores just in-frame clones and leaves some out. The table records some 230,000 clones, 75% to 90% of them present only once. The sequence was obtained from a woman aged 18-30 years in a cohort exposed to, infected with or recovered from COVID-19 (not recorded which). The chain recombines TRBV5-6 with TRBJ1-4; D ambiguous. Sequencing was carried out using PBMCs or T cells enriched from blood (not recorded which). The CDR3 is CASSLGRYGEKLFF. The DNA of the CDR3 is TGTGCCAGCAGCTTGGGACGGTACGGGGAAAAACTGTTTTTT.